One TCR beta chain is described in this entry. This clone came up a few times. No antigen is known for it. The input lacks base qualities; no much larger clone sits a single base away. The immunoSEQ Assay, a bias-controlled multiplex PCR, was used to amplify TCRbeta CDR3 regions from genomic DNA. The study's processing was this. The number of nucleated cells in each sample was estimated from the amplification of reference gene primers within the assay. To quantify the absolute abundance of each unique TCRbeta CDR3 rearrangement, sequence reads were collapsed and filtered. For each sample, productive Simpson clonality was calculated as the square root of Simpson's diversity index across productive rearrangements. TCRdb mirrors the immuneACCESS table, restricted to in-frame sequences. Some clones are absent from its copies; in checked studies, under half trace to an unresolved V gene, and the reason for the others is unknown. That table is the source of V, J and clone size, and D and trimming were worked out from the DNA. The sample table lists about 280,000 clones, roughly 85% of them with a count of one. Of the sample, 13% is held by the ten largest clones.

This sample was included in a study of blood T cell repertoires in COVID-19 (TCRdb year 2020). Some background on the complete study: Samples covering the acute and convalescent phases of COVID-19 were provided by collaborators in the United States, Italy and Spain. The prospective study material was composed of cDNA or gDNA derived from T cells, B-cell-depleted T cells, or PBMCs. Subjects who had been exposed to COVID-19, were actively infected with it, or had recovered from it provided the deeply sampled blood TCRbeta repertoires that made up the dataset. A freely available public database, intended as a resource for researchers studying the immune response to SARS-CoV-2, is where the repertoires were released. The samples were drawn from two sources: the first 160 participants of the ongoing ImmuneRACE study, and about 1,300 subjects contributed by 6 global collaborators. A de-identified subject ID, COVID-19 status, age in years and sex were almost always included in the sample metadata. Where HLA class I and class II types were available, the types were taken from metadata supplied by the sample provider, not from assay-based typing.

CDR1 and CDR2 (KGHSH, LQKENI) derive from the germline V gene. The trim is 2 bases for V and 4 bases for J, with a gap of 8 bases between the germline ends. The CDR3 runs 13 amino acids, cysteine and phenylalanine included. Only the CDR3 portion is preserved as DNA: 39 bases, with reading frame beginning at the first base. The study at large found these results: How much clinical and demographic metadata was included differed by source and by participant, and the metadata was provided uncurated.

The collaborating institutions used their own protocols to collect whole blood in K2EDTA tubes. For TCRbeta analysis, collaborators shipped samples as frozen whole blood, isolated PBMCs, or DNA extracted from either of those sample types. The specimen was peripheral blood. Recombination joined TRBV18 with TRBJ1-1; no D gene is confidently identified. The sequence was obtained from a human donor in a cohort sampled during active COVID-19. CDR3 sequence: CASSPDTVTEAFF. The DNA sequence is as follows: TGTGCCAGCTCACCAGATACAGTCACTGAAGCTTTCTTT.